Listed below are T cell receptor beta chains from one sample, sequenced in a study of radiotherapy plus CTLA-4 blockade in lung cancer. Only in-frame clones appear in the TCRdb table, and some are missing; sequencing was by immunoSEQ multiplex PCR. Seen here are just under 60,000 clones, less than 75% observed once, and the top ten hold approximately 8.6%. Source: peripheral blood, taken from a patient treated with radiotherapy plus ipilimumab. The receptors were sampled from a human donor with non-small cell lung cancer whose response to radiotherapy plus ipilimumab could not be evaluated. The CDR3 runs from the conserved cysteine through the conserved F or W.

V,J,length,CDR3
TRBV30,TRBJ2-2,14,CAWSVAGDPGELFF
TRBV7-2,TRBJ1-1,17,CASSPGTGITLNTEAFF
TRBV6-4,TRBJ1-2,14,CASSDSIGGVGYTF
TRBV19,TRBJ1-6,16,CASSIAGQLYNSPLHF
TRBV5-1,TRBJ1-1,16,CASSLDVGLLKTEAFF
TRBV6-1,TRBJ2-1,13,CASSNYYDNEQFF
TRBV6-5,TRBJ2-7,14,CASSPGTSSGEQYF
TRBV7-2,TRBJ2-2,15,CASSLNAGNTGELFF
TRBV1,TRBJ2-3,16,CTSSQVGREGPDTQYF
TRBV28,TRBJ2-3,16,CASSSLAGGLPDTQYF